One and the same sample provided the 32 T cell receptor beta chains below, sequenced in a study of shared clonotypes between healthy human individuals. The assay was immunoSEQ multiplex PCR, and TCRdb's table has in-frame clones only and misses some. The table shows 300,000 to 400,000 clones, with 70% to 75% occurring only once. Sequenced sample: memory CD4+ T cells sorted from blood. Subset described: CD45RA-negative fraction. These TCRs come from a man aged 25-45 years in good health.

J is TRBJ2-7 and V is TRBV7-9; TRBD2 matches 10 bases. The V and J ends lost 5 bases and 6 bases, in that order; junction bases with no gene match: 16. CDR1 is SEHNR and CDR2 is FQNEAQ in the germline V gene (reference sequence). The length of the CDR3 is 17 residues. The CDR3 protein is CASSIMVGRAGGPEQYF. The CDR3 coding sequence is TGTGCCAGCAGCATCATGGTGGGTAGAGCGGGAGGGCCCGAGCAGTACTTC.

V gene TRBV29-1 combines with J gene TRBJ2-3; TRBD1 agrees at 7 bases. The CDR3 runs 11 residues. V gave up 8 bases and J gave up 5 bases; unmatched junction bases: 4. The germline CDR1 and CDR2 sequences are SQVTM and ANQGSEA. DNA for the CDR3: TGCAGCTTTTACAGGGGAGATACGCAGTATTTT. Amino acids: CSFYRGDTQYF.

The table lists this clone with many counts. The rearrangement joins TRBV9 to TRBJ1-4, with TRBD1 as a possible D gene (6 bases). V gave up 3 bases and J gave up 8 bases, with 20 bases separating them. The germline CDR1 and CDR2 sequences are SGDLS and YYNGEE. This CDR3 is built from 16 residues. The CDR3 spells CASSAGIRGGSEKLFF. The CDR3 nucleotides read TGTGCCAGCAGCGCAGGGATAAGGGGGGGAAGCGAAAAACTGTTTTTT.

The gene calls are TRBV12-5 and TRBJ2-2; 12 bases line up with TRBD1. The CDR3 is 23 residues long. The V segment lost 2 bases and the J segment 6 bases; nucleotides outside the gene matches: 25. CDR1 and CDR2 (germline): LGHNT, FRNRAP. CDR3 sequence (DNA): TGTGCTAGTGGTTTGACCCCCTCGGGACAGGGGGCTTCCGGGACTAGTAACGCCGGGGAGCTGTTTTTT. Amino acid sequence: CASGLTPSGQGASGTSNAGELFF.

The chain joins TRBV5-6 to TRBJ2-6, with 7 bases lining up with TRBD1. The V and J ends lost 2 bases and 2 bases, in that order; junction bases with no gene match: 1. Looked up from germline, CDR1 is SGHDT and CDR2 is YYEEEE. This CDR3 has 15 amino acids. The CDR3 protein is CASSLQGTGANVLTF. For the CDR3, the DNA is TGTGCCAGCAGCTTACAGGGGACTGGGGCCAACGTCCTGACTTTC.

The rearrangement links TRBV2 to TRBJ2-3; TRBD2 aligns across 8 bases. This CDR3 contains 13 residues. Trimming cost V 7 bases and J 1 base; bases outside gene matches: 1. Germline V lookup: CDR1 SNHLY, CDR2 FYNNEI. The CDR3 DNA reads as TGTGCCAGCATGCGGGAGGGCACAGATACGCAGTATTTT. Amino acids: CASMREGTDTQYF.

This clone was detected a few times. The CDR3 loop is CASSATDTLLEGGYF. The CDR3 DNA follows: TGTGCCAGCAGTGCAACCGACACCTTACTTGAAGGGGGGTACTTC. This chain joins TRBV6-1 and TRBJ2-7, with a weak D call TRBD1 (6 bases). The CDR3 is 15 residues long. Germline V gene lookup returns CDR1 MNHNS and CDR2 SASEGT. Trimming left V 4 bases short and J 12 bases short, with 25 bases between.

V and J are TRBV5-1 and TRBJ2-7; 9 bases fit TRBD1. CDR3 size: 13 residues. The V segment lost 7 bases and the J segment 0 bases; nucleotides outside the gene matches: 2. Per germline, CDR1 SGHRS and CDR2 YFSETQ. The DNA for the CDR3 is TGCGCCAGCGGGACAGGGAGCTCCTACGAGCAGTACTTC. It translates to CASGTGSSYEQYF.

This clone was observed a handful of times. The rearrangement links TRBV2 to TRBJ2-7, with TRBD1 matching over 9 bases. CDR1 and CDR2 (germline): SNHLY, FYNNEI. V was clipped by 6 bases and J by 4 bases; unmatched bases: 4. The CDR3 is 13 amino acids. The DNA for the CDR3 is TGTGCCAGCAGGACGGGACAGGGATACGAGCAGTACTTC. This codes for CASRTGQGYEQYF.

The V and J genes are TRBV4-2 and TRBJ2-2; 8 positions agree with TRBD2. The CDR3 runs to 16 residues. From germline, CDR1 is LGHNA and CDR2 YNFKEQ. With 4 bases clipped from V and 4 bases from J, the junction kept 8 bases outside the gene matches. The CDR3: CASSPLAGGVTGELFF. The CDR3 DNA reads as TGTGCCAGCAGCCCTCTGGCGGGAGGCGTCACCGGGGAGCTGTTTTTT.

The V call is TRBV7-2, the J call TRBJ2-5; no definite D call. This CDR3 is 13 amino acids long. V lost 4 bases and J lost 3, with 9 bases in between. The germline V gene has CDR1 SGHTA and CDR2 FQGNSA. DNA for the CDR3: TGTGCCAGCAGCTCCCGAAGGAAAGAGACCCAGTACTTC. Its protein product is CASSSRRKETQYF.

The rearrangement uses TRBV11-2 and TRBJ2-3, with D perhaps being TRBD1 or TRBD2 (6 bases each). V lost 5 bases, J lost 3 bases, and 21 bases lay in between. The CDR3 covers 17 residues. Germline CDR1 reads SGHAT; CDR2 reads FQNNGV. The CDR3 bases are TGTGCCAGCAGCCTTTTTTTCAGTGGGGGGCGGACAGATACGCAGTATTTT. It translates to CASSLFFSGGRTDTQYF.

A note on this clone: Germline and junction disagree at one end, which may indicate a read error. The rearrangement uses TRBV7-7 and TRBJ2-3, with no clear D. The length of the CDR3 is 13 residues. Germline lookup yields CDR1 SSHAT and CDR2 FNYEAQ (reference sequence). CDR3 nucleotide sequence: TGTGCTAGCAGCCGCCTACGCACAGATACGCAGTATTTT. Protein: CASSRLRTDTQYF.

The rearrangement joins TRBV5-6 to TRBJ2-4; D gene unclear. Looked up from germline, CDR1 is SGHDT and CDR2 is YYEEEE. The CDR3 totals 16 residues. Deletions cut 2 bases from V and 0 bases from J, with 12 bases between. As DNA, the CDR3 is TGTGCCAGCAGCTTCGTTGGGTCTGTAGCCAAAAACATTCAGTACTTC. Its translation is CASSFVGSVAKNIQYF.

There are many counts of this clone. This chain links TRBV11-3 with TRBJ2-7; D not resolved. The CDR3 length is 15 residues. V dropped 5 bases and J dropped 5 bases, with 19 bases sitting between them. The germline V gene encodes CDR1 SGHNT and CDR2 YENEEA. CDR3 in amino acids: CASSPSLGRPDEQYF. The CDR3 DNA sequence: TGTGCCAGCAGCCCTTCCTTAGGACGGCCGGACGAGCAGTACTTC.

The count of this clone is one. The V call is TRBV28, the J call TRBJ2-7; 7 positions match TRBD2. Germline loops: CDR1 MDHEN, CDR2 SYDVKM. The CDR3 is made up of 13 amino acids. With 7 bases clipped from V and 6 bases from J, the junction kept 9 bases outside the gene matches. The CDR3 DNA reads TGTGCCAGCACTAGCGGAGGGGTGGGCGAGCAGTACTTC. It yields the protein CASTSGGVGEQYF.

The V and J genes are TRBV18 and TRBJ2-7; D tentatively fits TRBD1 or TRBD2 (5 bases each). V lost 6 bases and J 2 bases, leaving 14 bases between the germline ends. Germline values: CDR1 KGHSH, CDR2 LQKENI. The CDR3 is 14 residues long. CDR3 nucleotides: TGTGCCAGCTCTTCAGGGACGGATACCTACGAGCAGTACTTC. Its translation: CASSSGTDTYEQYF.

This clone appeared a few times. CDR3 nucleotide sequence: TGTGCCTGGATGTCTAGCGGCTACGAGCAGTACTTC. Its translation: CAWMSSGYEQYF. The rearrangement uses TRBV30 and TRBJ2-7; 7 bases fit TRBD2. Germline V lookup: CDR1 GTSNPN, CDR2 SVGIG (reference sequence). The CDR3 extends over 12 amino acids. V dropped 4 bases and J dropped 3; count of bases not matched to a gene: 3.

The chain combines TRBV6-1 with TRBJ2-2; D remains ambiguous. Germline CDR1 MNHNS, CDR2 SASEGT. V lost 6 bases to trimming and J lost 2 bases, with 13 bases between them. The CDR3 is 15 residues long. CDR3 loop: CASRLMGANTGELFF. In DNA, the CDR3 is TGTGCCAGCAGGCTTATGGGCGCTAACACCGGGGAGCTGTTTTTT.

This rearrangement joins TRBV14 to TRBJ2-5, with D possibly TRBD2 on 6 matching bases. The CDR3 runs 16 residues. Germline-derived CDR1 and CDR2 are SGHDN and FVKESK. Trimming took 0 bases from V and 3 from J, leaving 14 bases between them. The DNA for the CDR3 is TGTGCCAGCAGCCAAGATGGGCGGGATTGGAAAGAGACCCAGTACTTC. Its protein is CASSQDGRDWKETQYF.

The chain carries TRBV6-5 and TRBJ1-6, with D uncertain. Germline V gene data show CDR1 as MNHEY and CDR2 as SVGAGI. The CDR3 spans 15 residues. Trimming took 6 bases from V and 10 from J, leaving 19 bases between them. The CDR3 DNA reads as TGTGCCAGCAGCCCTTCCAAAGGTCGCGGGTCACCCCTCCACTTT. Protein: CASSPSKGRGSPLHF.

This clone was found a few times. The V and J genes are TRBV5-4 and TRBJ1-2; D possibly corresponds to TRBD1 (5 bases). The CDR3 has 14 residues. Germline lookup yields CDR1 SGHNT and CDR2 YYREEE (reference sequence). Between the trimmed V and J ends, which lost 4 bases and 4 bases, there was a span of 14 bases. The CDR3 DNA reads TGTGCCAGCAGCCCCGATAGGGGCGGCTATGGCTACACCTTC. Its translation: CASSPDRGGYGYTF.

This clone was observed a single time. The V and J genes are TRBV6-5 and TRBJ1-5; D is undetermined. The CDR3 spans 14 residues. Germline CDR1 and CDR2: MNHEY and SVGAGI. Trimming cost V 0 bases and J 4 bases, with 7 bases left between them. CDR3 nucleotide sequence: TGTGCCAGCAGTTACTCGAACGGGAATCAGCCCCAGCATTTT. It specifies CASSYSNGNQPQHF.

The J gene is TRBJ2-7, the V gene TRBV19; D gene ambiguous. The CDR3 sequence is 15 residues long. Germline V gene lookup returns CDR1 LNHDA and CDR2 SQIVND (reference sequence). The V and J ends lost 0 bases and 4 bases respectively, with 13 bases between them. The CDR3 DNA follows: TGTGCCAGTAGTATAGATGGCAGTTATGGATACGAGCAGTACTTC. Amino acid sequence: CASSIDGSYGYEQYF.

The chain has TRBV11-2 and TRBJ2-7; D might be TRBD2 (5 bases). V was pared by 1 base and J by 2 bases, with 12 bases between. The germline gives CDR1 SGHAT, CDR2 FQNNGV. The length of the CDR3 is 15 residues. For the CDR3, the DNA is TGTGCCAGCAGCTTAGTTACTAGTCGGACCTACGAGCAGTACTTC. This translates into CASSLVTSRTYEQYF. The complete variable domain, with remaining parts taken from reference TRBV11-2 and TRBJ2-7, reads EAGVAQSPRYKIIEKRQSVAFWCNPISGHATLYWYQQILGQGPKLLIQFQNNGVVDDSQLPKDRFSAERLKGVDSTLKIQPAKLEDSAVYLCASSLVTSRTYEQYFGPGTRLTVT.

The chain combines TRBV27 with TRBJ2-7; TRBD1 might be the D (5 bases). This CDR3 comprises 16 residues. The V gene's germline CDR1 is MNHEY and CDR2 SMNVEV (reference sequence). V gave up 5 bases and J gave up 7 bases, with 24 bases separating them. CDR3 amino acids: CASSPSLAGIRREQYF. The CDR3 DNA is TGTGCCAGCAGTCCCTCCTTGGCAGGGATCCGTCGTGAGCAGTACTTC.

The CDR3 loop is CASIPRGRAGTGELFF. CDR3 coding DNA: TGTGCCAGTATCCCGCGCGGGAGGGCGGGCACCGGGGAGCTGTTTTTT. The chain recombines TRBV19 with TRBJ2-2; TRBD2 matches 9 bases. The CDR3 has 16 residues. Germline V gives CDR1 LNHDA, CDR2 SQIVND (reference sequence). Unmatched junction bases numbered 10, after V lost 7 bases and J lost 4 bases.

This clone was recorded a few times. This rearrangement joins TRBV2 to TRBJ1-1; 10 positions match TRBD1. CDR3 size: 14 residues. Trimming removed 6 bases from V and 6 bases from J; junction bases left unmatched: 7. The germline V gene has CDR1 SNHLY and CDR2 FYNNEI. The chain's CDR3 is CASRADRGQSEAFF. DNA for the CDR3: TGTGCCAGCAGGGCTGACAGGGGGCAGTCTGAAGCTTTCTTT.

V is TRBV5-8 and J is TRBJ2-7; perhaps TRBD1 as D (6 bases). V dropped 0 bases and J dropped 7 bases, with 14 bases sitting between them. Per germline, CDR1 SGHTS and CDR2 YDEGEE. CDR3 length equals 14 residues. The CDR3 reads CASSLDRATGEQYF. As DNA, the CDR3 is TGTGCCAGCAGCTTGGACAGGGCCACGGGGGAGCAGTACTTC.

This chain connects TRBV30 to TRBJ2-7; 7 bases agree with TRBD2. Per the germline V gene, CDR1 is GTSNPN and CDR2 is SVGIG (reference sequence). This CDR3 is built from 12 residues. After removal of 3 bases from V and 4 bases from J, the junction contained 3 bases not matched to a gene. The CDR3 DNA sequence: TGTGCCTGGAGCCCGGGGGGTTACGAGCAGTACTTC. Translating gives CAWSPGGYEQYF.

The DNA of the CDR3 is TGTGCCAGCAGCTTTTCAGGCAGAATGAACACCGGGGAGCTGTTTTTT. Protein: CASSFSGRMNTGELFF. The V call is TRBV7-2, the J call TRBJ2-2, with unresolved D. Germline-derived CDR1 and CDR2 are SGHTA and FQGNSA. The CDR3 is made up of 16 amino acids. Trimming pared 3 bases from V and 1 base from J, leaving 12 bases between.

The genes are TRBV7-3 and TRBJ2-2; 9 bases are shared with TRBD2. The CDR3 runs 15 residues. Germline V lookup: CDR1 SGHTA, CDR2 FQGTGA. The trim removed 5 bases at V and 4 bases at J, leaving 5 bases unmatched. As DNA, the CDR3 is TGTGCCAGCAGCCGTAGCGGGAGAGGCACCGGGGAGCTGTTTTTT. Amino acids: CASSRSGRGTGELFF.